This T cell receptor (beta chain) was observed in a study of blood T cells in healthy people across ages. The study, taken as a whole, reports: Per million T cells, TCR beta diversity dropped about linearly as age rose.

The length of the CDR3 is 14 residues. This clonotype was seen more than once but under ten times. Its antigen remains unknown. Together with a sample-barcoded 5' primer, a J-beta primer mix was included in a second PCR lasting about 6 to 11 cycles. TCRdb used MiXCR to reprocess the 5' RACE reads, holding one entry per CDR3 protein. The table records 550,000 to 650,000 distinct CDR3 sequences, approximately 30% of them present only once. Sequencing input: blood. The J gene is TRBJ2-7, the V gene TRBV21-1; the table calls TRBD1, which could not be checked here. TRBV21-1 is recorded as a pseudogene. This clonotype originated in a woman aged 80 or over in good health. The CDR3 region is CASGGKGNAYEQYF. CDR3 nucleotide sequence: TGTGCCAGCGGGGGGAAGGGAAACGCATACGAGCAGTACTTC.